This TCR beta chain comes out of a study of cytomegalovirus exposure and HLA in healthy donors (TCRdb year 2017). Concerning the study at large: According to an earlier analysis of 587 of the donors, 150 million to 200 million T cells yielded 95 million to 140 million unique TCR beta sequences and around 300 Gb of sequence data. Roughly 300 gigabases of sequencing data and 91 million or so unique TCR sequences made up an early release that covered several hundred HLA-typed donors. Of the 398 genotyped donors, approximately 83% fell in the genetic ancestry cluster associated with self-reported Caucasian donors. The study aimed to test whether signatures of past pathogen exposure could be identified by cataloging public T cell receptors. The study profiled the T cell repertoires of about 640 subjects by immunosequencing and related them to cytomegalovirus serostatus. In addition to the first cohort of around 670 subjects, a separate validation cohort of 120 different subjects was used. The study combined high-throughput TCR immunosequencing, statistical association of individual TCRs with disease status, and machine learning to predict cytomegalovirus infection status. In a later analysis, previously published TCR beta repertoires from 670 or so donors were re-analyzed and high-resolution HLA genotyping was added so that TCR occurrence patterns could be studied. The later analysis used no new phenotypic data to find candidate immune exposures, relying instead on TCR beta sequences and their occurrence across donors. To decide whether each TCR beta V gene segment behaved as functional or pseudogenic, an earlier analysis of some 600 of the donors relied on high-throughput TCR beta sequencing. Alongside the repertoire data, information on donor age, sex, ethnicity and CMV serostatus was compiled. A later genetic analysis took genome-wide SNP genotypes for about three fifths of the roughly 700 donors and used that subset as a discovery cohort. Every repertoire in the discovery cohort had been generated on one and the same sequencing platform. Class I and class II HLA loci were covered by the typing at four-digit resolution. The number of typed donors differed by locus: 629-630 for A, B, C, DRB1 and DQB1; 500 to 550 for DQA1; 606 for DPA1; and some 450 for DPB1. A few DR-DQ haplotypes were handled as single units for association and clustering because linkage in the cohort was strong. Across some 400 genotyped donors of the cohort, an average of roughly 250,000 unique TCR beta nucleotide sequences per donor were sequenced, and 15% to 20% of those sequences were non-productive. What the work shows at the level of the full study, not this receptor alone: An earlier analysis of approximately 570 of the donors showed that most TCR beta V segments appeared in productive rearrangements either about 87% or about 30% of the time, which broadly matched IMGT annotations. In a later analysis, HLA-associated TCR beta chains were found to be more clonally expanded and to have lower generation probabilities than equally common non-associated chains. Linkage disequilibrium might explain the correlated functional status among segregating V segments, but an unknown experimental factor could not be excluded. While some public TCRs were present in many individuals, most TCR sequences turned up only very rarely across donors. In a later analysis, the rate of TCR association differed among HLA loci, with DRB1 alleles having the most associated TCRs and HLA-C alleles having the fewest. A later genetic analysis reported fewer N-insertions in productive TCRs among donors in an Asian-associated ancestry cluster than the roughly 670-donor mean. A later analysis reported that several top co-occurrence clusters appeared linked to parvovirus B19, influenza, CMV and Epstein-Barr virus. For the cohort, immune exposure information was limited to CMV serostatus. The classifier was reported to diagnose cytomegalovirus status with high specificity and sensitivity in both the original and validation cohorts. Because HLA typing was missing for some donors at each locus, association tests included only the typed subset. In vitro tests confirmed that a few of the cytomegalovirus-associated TCR beta chains recognize cytomegalovirus antigens. The sequencing pipeline was judged likely to have produced a cluster of highly shared sequence variants as a technical artifact. When HLA alleles, especially DR and DQ, strongly co-occurred, attributing TCR associations to individual alleles was difficult. A further reported finding was that TCR beta sequences accurately predicted the HLA-A and HLA-B alleles for most subjects in the first cohort. The study gave a list of about 150 TCR beta chains associated with cytomegalovirus. A later analysis found that most CMV-associated TCR beta chains appeared HLA-restricted, with HLA associations seemingly driven largely by CMV exposure. V-gene and J-gene trimming of TCR beta chains was associated with a missense DCLRE1C variant in a later genetic analysis, and the association was replicated in an independent cohort. The authors suggested that the approach could potentially be generalized to other disease states and immunological phenotypes. At a false discovery rate of 0.05, a later analysis linked around 15,000 TCR beta sequences to specific HLA alleles. The presence/absence analyses assumed that sequencing depth was roughly uniform across donors, and that assumption may not be true. Only TCR beta chains were sequenced in this cohort, and the absence of alpha or paired-chain data limited detectable features. Some IMGT-functional V segments, including TRBV6-2 and TRBV6-3, could not be distinguished by the 87-base-pair reads and were therefore excluded. Because counts were too low, 15 or so rarely observed V segments, including chromosome 9 orphons, were excluded from the earlier analysis of 500 to 700 of the donors.

The receptor library was made with the immunoSEQ multiplex PCR assay. For the multiplex PCR, a mixture combining 60 forward primers for TCR Vbeta segments and 13 reverse primers for TCR Jbeta segments was used. The CDR3 region of rearranged TCR beta genes was amplified from genomic DNA with a multiplex PCR assay. On the Illumina HiSeq System, the amplified TCR beta libraries were sequenced as 87-base-pair reads. In the paper's pipeline: Across the roughly 670 repertoires, a later analysis counted 75 million to 90 million unique TCR beta chains, roughly 11 million of which were shared by at least two donors. Raw reads were error-corrected and collapsed into unique sequences with a nearest-neighbor algorithm that merged closely related sequences to remove PCR and sequencing errors. To assign V, D and J gene segments, CDR3 sequences were aligned to IMGT reference sequences. Each retained sequence needed at least a six-nucleotide match to both a V gene segment and a J gene segment. Rearrangements were classified as productive when the CDR3 lacked stop codons and remained in frame with V and J, and all other rearrangements were classified as non-productive. Following IMGT convention, CDR3 was defined as the stretch from the second conserved V-encoded cysteine up to the conserved J-encoded phenylalanine. The earlier analysis of about 590 of the donors excluded sequences that lacked an unambiguous match to a single V gene segment. An earlier analysis of a few hundred of the donors classified V segments as functional when productive rearrangements were above 56.7% and as segregating when the standard deviation between donors was above 5%. To diagnose cytomegalovirus status from the catalog of TCR beta chain sequences, a statistical classification framework was built. V and J gene assignment, in a later analysis, came from comparing TCR nucleotide sequences with IMGT/GENE-DB human TR gene sequences. A later analysis assigned CDR3 sequences and most-parsimonious VDJ recombination scenarios with the TCRdist pipeline. In a later analysis, each TCR beta chain was defined by its CDR3 amino acid sequence together with its V-gene family, and reads without a unique V-gene family were excluded. To address suspected cross-contamination and a sequencing artifact, a later analysis removed 592 highly shared, low-generation-probability nucleotide sequences. A later analysis calculated a clonal expansion index for each public chain from normalized within-repertoire ranks of inferred template counts. In a later analysis, generation probabilities were computed using a VDJ recombination model fitted to out-of-frame rearrangements, and the results were checked against IGoR. In a later analysis, TCR-TCR, TCR-HLA and TCR-CMV co-occurrence was scored with hypergeometric tests, and a repertoire-size bias correction was applied to TCR pairs. To estimate false discovery rates, a later analysis permuted the HLA or CMV assignments 20 times. In a later analysis, co-occurring TCRs were grouped using DBSCAN, with TCRdist sequence similarity added in when clustering inside HLA-allele-positive subsets. Repertoires with fewer than 30,000 or more than 120,000 public chains were left out of co-occurrence clustering, as were about 5 repertoires with anomalous nucleotide sharing. TCRdb took this table from immuneACCESS and kept in-frame rearrangements with V and J called. Such tables lack part of the clones; where checked against another copy, unresolved V genes explain under half of the gap, and the rest is unexplained. Clone size and the V and J calls come from that table; the DNA yielded D and trimming. The sample table shows about 78,000 clones, and 55% to 85% are seen once. The ten largest clones capture approximately 12% of the sample.

For CDR1 and CDR2, the germline V gene lists MGHDK and SYGVNS. The germline V end is reduced by 6 bases and the J end by 0 bases; junction bases left unmatched: 3. Spanning cysteine to phenylalanine, the CDR3 consists of 15 amino acids. The only DNA kept is the CDR3, 45 bases in frame from the first base. Notes on this clone: Its antigen is unknown. Per-base qualities were not stored, and no clone one base away is much larger.

In total, approximately 700 healthy bone marrow donors made up the cohort. All cohort members were sampled while nominally healthy, although unrecorded immune exposures were likely present. The donor was CMV seropositive and was included in the group of around 300 seropositive cohort members. Every donor gave a peripheral blood sample, and the peripheral blood mononuclear cells from that sample were used for TCR beta sequencing. Genomic DNA extraction from the blood cell samples was performed with the Qiagen DNeasy Blood Extraction Kit. The sequence joins TRBV25-1 to TRBJ1-3; a stretch of 9 junction bases matches TRBD1. The sequence was collected from a middle-aged woman in good health and CMV-seropositive. Sequencing was performed on PBMCs. Here is the DNA: TGTGCCAGCAGGCAGACAGGGGGCTCTGGAAACACCATATATTTT. Its protein reads: CASRQTGGSGNTIYF. Full variable domain (CDR3 extended with the reference TRBV25-1 and TRBJ1-3 proteins): EADIYQTPRYLVIGTGKKITLECSQTMGHDKMYWYQQDPGMELHLIHYSYGVNSTEKGDLSSESTVSRIRTEHFPLTLESARPSHTSQYLCASRQTGGSGNTIYFGEGSWLTVV.